What follows describes a single T cell receptor (beta chain). The antigen remains undetermined. Primers for the PCR totalled 60 Vbeta and 13 Jbeta. Methods used by the authors: A later analysis counted roughly 74 million unique TCR beta chains, some 11 million shared. Clones were sequenced by immunoSEQ multiplex PCR, and TCRdb holds only the in-frame ones, with some missing. V and J calls and clone size are given by that table; D and trimming were obtained from the DNA. The sample includes some 150,000 clones, 77% of them seen just once. From germline, CDR1 is KGHSY and CDR2 FQNENV. V was pared by 1 base and J by 0 bases, with 5 bases of the junction left unmatched. This CDR3 comprises 17 residues. The donors comprised healthy bone marrow donors. These data are taken from a study of cytomegalovirus exposure and HLA in healthy donors. Regarding the study as a whole: Later on, a genetic analysis was performed. It linked a missense variant in DCLRE1C with V- and J-gene trimming of TCR beta. As a later analysis revealed, most CMV-associated TCR beta chains appeared HLA-restricted.

The receptor's source is a male donor in good health and CMV-seronegative. The rearrangement links TRBV16 to TRBJ1-3; 8 nucleotides agree with TRBD1. Sequenced input: PBMCs. This CDR3 is CASSQLGTGLSGNTIYF. The CDR3 DNA follows: TGTGCCAGCAGCCAATTAGGGACAGGCCTCTCTGGAAACACCATATATTTT.